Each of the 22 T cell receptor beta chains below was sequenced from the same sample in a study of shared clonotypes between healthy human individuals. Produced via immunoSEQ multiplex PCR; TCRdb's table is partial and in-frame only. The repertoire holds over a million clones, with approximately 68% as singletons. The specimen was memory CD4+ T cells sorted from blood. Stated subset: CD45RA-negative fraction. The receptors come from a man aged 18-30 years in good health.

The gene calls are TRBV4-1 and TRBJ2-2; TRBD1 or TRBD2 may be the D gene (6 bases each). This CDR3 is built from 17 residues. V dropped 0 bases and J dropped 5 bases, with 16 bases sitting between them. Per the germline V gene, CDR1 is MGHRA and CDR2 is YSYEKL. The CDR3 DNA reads TGCGCCAGCAGCCAAGATAGGGAAAGGGGGGAGACCGGGGAGCTGTTTTTT. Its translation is CASSQDRERGETGELFF.

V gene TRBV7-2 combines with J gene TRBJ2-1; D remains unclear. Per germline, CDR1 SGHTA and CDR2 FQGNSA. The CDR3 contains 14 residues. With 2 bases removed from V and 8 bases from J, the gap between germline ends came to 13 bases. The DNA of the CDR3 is TGTGCCAGCAGCTTAACCACCCTTACCTATGAGCAGTTCTTC. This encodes CASSLTTLTYEQFF. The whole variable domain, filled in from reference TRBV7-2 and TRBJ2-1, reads GAGVSQSPSNKVTEKGKDVELRCDPISGHTALYWYRQSLGQGLEFLIYFQGNSAPDKSGLPSDRFSAERTGGSVSTLTIQRTQQEDSAVYLCASSLTTLTYEQFFGPGTRLTVL.

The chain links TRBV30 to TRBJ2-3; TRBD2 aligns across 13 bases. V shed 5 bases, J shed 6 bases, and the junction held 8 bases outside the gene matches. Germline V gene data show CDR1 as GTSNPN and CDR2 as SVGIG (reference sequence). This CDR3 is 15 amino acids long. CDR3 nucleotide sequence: TGTGCCTGGCAATCCGGGACTAGCGGGGCCGATACGCAGTATTTT. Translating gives CAWQSGTSGADTQYF.

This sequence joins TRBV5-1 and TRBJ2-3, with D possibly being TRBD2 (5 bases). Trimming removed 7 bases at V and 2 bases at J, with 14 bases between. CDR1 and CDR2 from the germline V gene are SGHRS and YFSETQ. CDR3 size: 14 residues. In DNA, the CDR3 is TGCGCCAGCCGGGAACAAGTTATCACAGATACGCAGTATTTT. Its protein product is CASREQVITDTQYF.

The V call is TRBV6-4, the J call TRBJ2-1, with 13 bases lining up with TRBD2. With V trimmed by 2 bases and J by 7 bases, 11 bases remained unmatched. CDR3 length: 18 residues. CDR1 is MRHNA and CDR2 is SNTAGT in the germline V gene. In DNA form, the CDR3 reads TGTGCCAGCAGTGACACTTTAAGAGGGACTAGCGGGGTTAATGAGCAGTTCTTC. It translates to CASSDTLRGTSGVNEQFF.

In DNA form, the CDR3 reads TGTGCCAGCAGCCTAGGAAACACCATATATTTT. It codes for CASSLGNTIYF. V gene TRBV9 combines with J gene TRBJ1-3, with no clear D. The CDR3 contains 11 residues. Germline CDR1 and CDR2: SGDLS and YYNGEE. The V and J ends lost 4 bases and 4 bases respectively, with 3 bases between them.

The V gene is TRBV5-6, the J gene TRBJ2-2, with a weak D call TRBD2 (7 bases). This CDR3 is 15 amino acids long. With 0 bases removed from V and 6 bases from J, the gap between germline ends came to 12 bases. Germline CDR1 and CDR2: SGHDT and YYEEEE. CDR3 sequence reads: CASSLAGGGPGELFF. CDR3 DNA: TGTGCCAGCAGCTTGGCGGGGGGCGGTCCCGGGGAGCTGTTTTTT.

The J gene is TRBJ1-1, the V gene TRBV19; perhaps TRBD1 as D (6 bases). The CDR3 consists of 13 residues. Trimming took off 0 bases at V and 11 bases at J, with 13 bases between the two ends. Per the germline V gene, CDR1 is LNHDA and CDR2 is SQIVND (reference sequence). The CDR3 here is CASSIEGGRPAFF. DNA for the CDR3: TGTGCCAGTAGTATAGAGGGGGGGCGACCGGCTTTCTTT.

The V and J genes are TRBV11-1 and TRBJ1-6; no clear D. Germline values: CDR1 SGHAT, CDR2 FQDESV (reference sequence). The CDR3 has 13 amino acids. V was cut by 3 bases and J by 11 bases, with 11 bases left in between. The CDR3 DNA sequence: TGTGCCAGCAGCTTGTTATTACGGGCACCCCTCCACTTT. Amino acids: CASSLLLRAPLHF.

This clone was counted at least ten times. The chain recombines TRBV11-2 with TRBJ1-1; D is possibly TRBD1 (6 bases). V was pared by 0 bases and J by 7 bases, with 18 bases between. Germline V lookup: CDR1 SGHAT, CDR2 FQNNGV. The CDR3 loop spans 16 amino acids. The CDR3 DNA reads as TGTGCCAGCAGCTTAGATGGTAGAGGGGGGCAAGATGAAGCTTTCTTT. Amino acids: CASSLDGRGGQDEAFF.

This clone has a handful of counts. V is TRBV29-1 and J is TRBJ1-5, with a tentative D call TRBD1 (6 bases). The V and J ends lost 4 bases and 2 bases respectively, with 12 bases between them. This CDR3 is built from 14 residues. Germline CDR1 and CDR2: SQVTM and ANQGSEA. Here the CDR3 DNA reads TGCAGCGTTGGCGAGGGGGAACGCAATCAGCCCCAGCATTTT. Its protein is CSVGEGERNQPQHF.

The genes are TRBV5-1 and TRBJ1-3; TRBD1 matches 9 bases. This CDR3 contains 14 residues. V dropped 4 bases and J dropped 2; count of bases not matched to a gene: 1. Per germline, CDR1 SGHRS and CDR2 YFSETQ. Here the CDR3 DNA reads TGCGCCAGCAGCGGGACAGGGACTGGAAACACCATATATTTT. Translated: CASSGTGTGNTIYF. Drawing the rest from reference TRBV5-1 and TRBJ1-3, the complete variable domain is KAGVTQTPRYLIKTRGQQVTLSCSPISGHRSVSWYQQTPGQGLQFLFEYFSETQRNKGNFPGRFSGRQFSNSRSEMNVSTLELGDSALYLCASSGTGTGNTIYFGEGSWLTVV.

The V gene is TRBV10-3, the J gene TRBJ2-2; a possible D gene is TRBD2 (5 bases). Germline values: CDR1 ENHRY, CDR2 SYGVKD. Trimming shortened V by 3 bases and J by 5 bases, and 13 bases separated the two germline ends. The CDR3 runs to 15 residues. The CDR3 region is CAISDVGLGTGELFF. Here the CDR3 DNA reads TGTGCCATCAGTGACGTCGGACTGGGTACCGGGGAGCTGTTTTTT.

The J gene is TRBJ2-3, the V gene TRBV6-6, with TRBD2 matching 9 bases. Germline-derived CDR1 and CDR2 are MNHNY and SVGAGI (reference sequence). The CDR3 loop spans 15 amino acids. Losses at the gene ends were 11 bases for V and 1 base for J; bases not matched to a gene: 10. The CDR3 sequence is CAGSSRTSGTDTQYF. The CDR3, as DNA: TGTGCCGGCTCTAGTAGGACTAGCGGCACAGATACGCAGTATTTT.

The CDR3 DNA reads TGTGCCAGCAGGCGATCCGGGACTAGCGGGGGCCCTGCAGGCGCAGATACGCAGTATTTT. It specifies CASRRSGTSGGPAGADTQYF. The chain carries TRBV5-4 and TRBJ2-3, with 14 bases fitting TRBD2. The CDR3 sequence is 20 residues long. From germline, CDR1 is SGHNT and CDR2 YYREEE (reference sequence). With V trimmed by 5 bases and J by 4 bases, 18 bases remained unmatched.

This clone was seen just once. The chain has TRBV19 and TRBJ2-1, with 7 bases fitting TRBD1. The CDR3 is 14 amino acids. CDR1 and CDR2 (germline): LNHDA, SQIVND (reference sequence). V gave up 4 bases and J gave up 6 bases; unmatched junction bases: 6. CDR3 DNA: TGTGCCAGTAGTAACGGACAGGTCCTCAATGAGCAGTTCTTC. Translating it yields CASSNGQVLNEQFF.

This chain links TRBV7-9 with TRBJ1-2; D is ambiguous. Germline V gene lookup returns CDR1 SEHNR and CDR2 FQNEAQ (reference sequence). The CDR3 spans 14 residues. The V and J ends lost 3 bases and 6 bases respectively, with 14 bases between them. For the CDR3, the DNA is TGTGCCAGCAGCTTTGGGCCCCAGCGGAATGGCTACACCTTC. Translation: CASSFGPQRNGYTF.

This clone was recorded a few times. This CDR3 reads CASSPERGHTEAFF. CDR3 nucleotides: TGTGCCAGCTCACCAGAAAGGGGGCACACTGAAGCTTTCTTT. The rearrangement uses TRBV18 and TRBJ1-1, with TRBD1 identical over 7 bases. CDR3 length equals 14 residues. J gave up 3 bases and V 2 bases, and 3 bases lay outside the gene matches. The germline V gene has CDR1 KGHSH and CDR2 LQKENI.

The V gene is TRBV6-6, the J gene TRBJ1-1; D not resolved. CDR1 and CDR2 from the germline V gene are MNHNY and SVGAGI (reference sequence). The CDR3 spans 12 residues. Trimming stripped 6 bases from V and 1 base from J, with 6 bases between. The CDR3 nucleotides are TGTGCCAGCAGCCTACGGAACACTGAAGCTTTCTTT. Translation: CASSLRNTEAFF.

CDR3 sequence reads: CASSLSGVGGGEQYF. In DNA, the CDR3 is TGTGCCAGCAGCTTAAGTGGTGTGGGCGGGGGCGAGCAGTACTTC. The chain couples TRBV11-2 to TRBJ2-7; 7 nucleotides agree with TRBD2. CDR3 length: 15 residues. CDR1 is SGHAT and CDR2 is FQNNGV in the germline V gene. V shed 2 bases and J 6 bases; nucleotides not matched to a gene: 10.

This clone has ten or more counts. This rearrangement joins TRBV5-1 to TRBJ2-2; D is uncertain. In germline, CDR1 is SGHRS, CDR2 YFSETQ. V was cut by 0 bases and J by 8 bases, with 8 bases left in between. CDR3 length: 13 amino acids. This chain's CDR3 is CASSLDGPGELFF. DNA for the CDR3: TGCGCCAGCAGCTTGGATGGCCCGGGGGAGCTGTTTTTT.

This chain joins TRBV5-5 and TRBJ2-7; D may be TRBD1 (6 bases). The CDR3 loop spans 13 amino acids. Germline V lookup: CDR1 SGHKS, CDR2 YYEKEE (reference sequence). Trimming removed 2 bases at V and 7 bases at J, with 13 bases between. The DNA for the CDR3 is TGTGCCAGCAGCTTCCGGGACACTCAGGAGCAGTACTTC. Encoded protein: CASSFRDTQEQYF.